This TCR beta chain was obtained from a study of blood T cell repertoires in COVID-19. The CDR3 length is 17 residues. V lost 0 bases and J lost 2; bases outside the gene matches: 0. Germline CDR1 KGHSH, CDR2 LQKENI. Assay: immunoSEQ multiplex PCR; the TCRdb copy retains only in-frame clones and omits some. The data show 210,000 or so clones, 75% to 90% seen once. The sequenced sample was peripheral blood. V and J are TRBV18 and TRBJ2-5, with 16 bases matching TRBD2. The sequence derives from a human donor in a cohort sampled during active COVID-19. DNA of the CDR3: TGTGCCAGCTCACCACCGGGACTAGCGGGAGGGCAAGAGACCCAGTACTTC. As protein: CASSPPGLAGGQETQYF.